This T cell receptor beta chain was profiled in a study of blood T cell repertoires in COVID-19. Overall study context: Acute-phase and convalescent COVID-19 samples originated in the United States, Italy and Spain.

As originally analysed: Amplified reference gene primers provided the basis for estimating nucleated cell counts. Sequencing was performed with immunoSEQ multiplex PCR; in TCRdb, only in-frame clones are kept and a portion is missing. The V and J calls and clone size were taken over from that table, and D and trimming were inferred from the DNA. This sample has 150,000 to 200,000 clones, with 86% found just once. The sequencing input was peripheral blood. The sequence was collected from a man aged 55 to 70 with acute or convalescent COVID-19.

The chain's CDR3 is CASSPGGTSQGATNEKLFF. CDR3 nucleotides: TGCGCCAGCAGCCCAGGAGGGACTTCGCAAGGGGCAACTAATGAAAAACTGTTTTTT. The V gene is TRBV5-1, the J gene TRBJ1-4, with D possibly being TRBD1 (5 bases). This CDR3 region has 19 residues. CDR1 and CDR2 from the germline V gene are SGHRS and YFSETQ. Trimming took 4 bases from V and 0 from J, leaving 22 bases between them.